These T cell receptor beta chains were read from a single sample in a study of memory CD4+ T cells and cytomegalovirus serostatus. Using immunoSEQ multiplex PCR, the repertoire was profiled, and TCRdb retains in-frame clones only, with some absent. The repertoire holds some 48,000 clones, with just under 80% as singletons. Sequenced: memory CD4+ T cells from blood. Source of these receptors: an adult in good health and CMV-seronegative. The CDR3 runs from the conserved cysteine through the conserved F or W. The order of the fields is V gene, J gene, D gene, clone size, CDR3 DNA, CDR3 protein. D genes are given only for firm matches. For some rows the clone size is stated as once, few or many, or as a class when expanded; others skip it.

V gene: TRBV29-1
J gene: TRBJ2-1
D gene: TRBD1
clone size: .
CDR3 DNA: TGCAGCGTTGGCGACAGGGGAGGATACTCCTACAATGAGCAGTTCTTC
CDR3 protein: CSVGDRGGYSYNEQFF

V gene: TRBV6-1
J gene: TRBJ2-7
D gene: .
clone size: few
CDR3 DNA: TGTGCCAGCGGCGGATTATACGAGCAGTACTTC
CDR3 protein: CASGGLYEQYF

V gene: TRBV19
J gene: TRBJ1-1
D gene: TRBD1
clone size: .
CDR3 DNA: TGTGCCAGTACTATGTCCCGGGACAGGGGGCGTGGGGTGATCACTGAAGCTTTCTTT
CDR3 protein: CASTMSRDRGRGVITEAFF

V gene: TRBV2
J gene: TRBJ1-5
D gene: .
clone size: .
CDR3 DNA: TGTGCCAGCAGTGTTGAGGGCTTTAGCAATCAGCCCCAGCATTTT
CDR3 protein: CASSVEGFSNQPQHF

V gene: TRBV7-9
J gene: TRBJ1-4
D gene: .
clone size: .
CDR3 DNA: TGTGCCAGCACCTCACCAGGGTCCGGGGATGAAAAACTGTTTTTT
CDR3 protein: CASTSPGSGDEKLFF

V gene: TRBV10-2
J gene: TRBJ2-6
D gene: TRBD1
clone size: .
CDR3 DNA: TGCGCCAGCAGTGATTACAGGGGGATCTCTGGGGCCAACGTCCTGACTTTC
CDR3 protein: CASSDYRGISGANVLTF

V gene: TRBV19
J gene: TRBJ1-1
D gene: .
clone size: .
CDR3 DNA: TGTGCCAGTAGGAGGGACACATCAGGTGAAGCTTTCTTT
CDR3 protein: CASRRDTSGEAFF

V gene: TRBV6-1
J gene: TRBJ1-2
D gene: TRBD1
clone size: .
CDR3 DNA: TGTGCCAGCAGTGGCAAAGCCGGGACAGCTATTTCCTATGGCTACACCTTC
CDR3 protein: CASSGKAGTAISYGYTF

V gene: TRBV7-2
J gene: TRBJ1-1
D gene: .
clone size: .
CDR3 DNA: TGTGCCAGCAGCGCTGGGACCCCCGTTCGTGAAGCTTTCTTT
CDR3 protein: CASSAGTPVREAFF

V gene: TRBV18
J gene: TRBJ2-5
D gene: TRBD1
clone size: .
CDR3 DNA: TGTGCCAGCTCACCACCGGCAGGGGGCCAAGAGACCCAGTACTTC
CDR3 protein: CASSPPAGGQETQYF

V gene: TRBV7-2
J gene: TRBJ1-1
D gene: .
clone size: .
CDR3 DNA: TGTGCCAGCAGCTTAGCTCAGCACAGACACACTGAAGCTTTCTTT
CDR3 protein: CASSLAQHRHTEAFF